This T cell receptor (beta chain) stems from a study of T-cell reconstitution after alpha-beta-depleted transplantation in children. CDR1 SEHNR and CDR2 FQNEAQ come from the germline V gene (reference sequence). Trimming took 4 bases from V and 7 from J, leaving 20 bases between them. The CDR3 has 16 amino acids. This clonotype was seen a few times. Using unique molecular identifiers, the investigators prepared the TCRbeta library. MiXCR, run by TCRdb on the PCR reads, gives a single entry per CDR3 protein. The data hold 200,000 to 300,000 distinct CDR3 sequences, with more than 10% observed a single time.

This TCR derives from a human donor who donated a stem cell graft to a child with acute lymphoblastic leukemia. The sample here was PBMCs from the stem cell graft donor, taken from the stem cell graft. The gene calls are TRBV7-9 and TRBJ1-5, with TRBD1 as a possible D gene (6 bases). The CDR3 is CASSYTTDQQGQPQHF. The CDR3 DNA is TGTGCCAGCAGCTACACGACAGACCAACAGGGCCAGCCCCAGCATTTT.